Following are 10 T cell receptor beta chains from one sample sequenced in a study of Graves' ophthalmopathy and Graves' hyperthyroidism. As the template, RNA transcripts were used to amplify TCR beta CDR3 regions. HTBI-primed RT-PCR formed the first round, and a multiplex PCR formed the second. TCRdb analysed the multiplex PCR reads with MiXCR anew, one entry per CDR3 protein. This table holds about 620,000 distinct CDR3 sequences, 22% found once. Sequences were obtained from peripheral blood. The receptors stem from a woman aged 18-29 years with stable Graves' hyperthyroidism. Some clones in this sample may be carry-over from other donors' samples.

This chain uses TRBV28 with TRBJ1-2; the match to TRBD1 covers 10 bases. The J segment lost 7 bases and the V segment lost 4 bases, leaving 9 bases of the junction unmatched. The CDR3 runs 15 residues. Germline CDR1 MDHEN, CDR2 SYDVKM. In DNA form, the CDR3 reads TGTGCCAGCAGTTCCGGGACAGGGGTTTTGTCTGGCTACACCTTC. Translated, it gives CASSSGTGVLSGYTF.

V gene TRBV12-3 or TRBV12-4 combines with J gene TRBJ2-5; perhaps TRBD2 as D (6 bases). Trimming pared 6 bases from V and 2 bases from J, leaving 13 bases between. This CDR3 spans 14 amino acids. Written as DNA, the CDR3 is TGTGCCAGCAGCGCACCGGGACTGCAAGAGACCCAGTACTTC. Its translation: CASSAPGLQETQYF.

V usage is TRBV5-1 and J usage is TRBJ2-5, with 8 bases identical to TRBD1. CDR3 length: 16 residues. Germline V CDR1 and CDR2: SGHRS, YFSETQ. V was clipped by 4 bases and J by 4 bases; unmatched bases: 12. The CDR3 protein is CASSPSRGRVGETQYF. DNA of the CDR3: TGCGCCAGCAGCCCTTCCAGGGGGCGCGTGGGAGAGACCCAGTACTTC.

Remarks on this clonotype: One junction end disagrees with the germline gene, perhaps due to a read error. The CDR3 here is CASSFVEGSDAFF. The CDR3 nucleotides are TGTGCCAGCAGCTTCGTAGAGGGGTCTGATGCTTTCTTT. The chain carries TRBV11-2 and TRBJ1-1, with D possibly being TRBD1 (5 bases). Per germline, CDR1 SGHAT and CDR2 FQNNGV. The length of the CDR3 is 13 residues.

This clonotype was picked up many times. The V gene is TRBV7-9, the J gene TRBJ2-5, with D unclear. The CDR3 has 12 residues. Between the trimmed V and J ends, which lost 5 bases and 1 base, there was a span of 5 bases. The V gene's germline CDR1 is SEHNR and CDR2 FQNEAQ (reference sequence). DNA for the CDR3: TGTGCCAGCAGCCAGACCCAAGAGACCCAGTACTTC. Its protein product is CASSQTQETQYF.

This clonotype has a count of ten or more. The chain carries TRBV7-8 and TRBJ2-5; 10 bases agree with TRBD2. The germline CDR1 and CDR2 sequences are SGHVS and FQNEAQ. The CDR3 length is 19 residues. J was trimmed by 1 base and V by 0 bases; bases with no gene match: 11. CDR3 DNA sequence: TGTGCCAGCAGCTTAGCGGTGCTAGCGGGAGTCTGGACCCAAGAGACCCAGTACTTC. This codes for CASSLAVLAGVWTQETQYF.

This clonotype was detected ten times or more. The chain uses TRBV27 and TRBJ1-3; D unclear. CDR1 is MNHEY, CDR2 SMNVEV, per germline (reference sequence). The ends were cut back, 6 bases at V and 0 bases at J, with 6 bases in the middle. The CDR3 loop spans 13 amino acids. CDR3 bases: TGTGCCAGCAGATTCTACTCTGGAAACACCATATATTTT. Translated: CASRFYSGNTIYF.

This clonotype was observed a handful of times. The V and J genes are TRBV2 and TRBJ1-5; D call uncertain. The germline V and J ends were trimmed by 7 bases and 4 bases, with 11 bases remaining between them. CDR1 SNHLY and CDR2 FYNNEI come from the germline V gene. This CDR3 is 13 amino acids long. DNA for the CDR3: TGTGCCAGCACGACACAGAAGAATCAGCCCCAGCATTTT. Encoded protein: CASTTQKNQPQHF.

This clonotype was seen only a few times. J is TRBJ1-2 and V is TRBV9, with D maybe TRBD1 (6 bases). Germline CDR1 is SGDLS and CDR2 is YYNGEE. The V end was cut by 0 bases, the J end by 4 bases, with 13 bases between. The CDR3 runs to 15 residues. This chain's CDR3 is CASSVEGGGFYGYTF. CDR3 in DNA: TGTGCCAGCAGCGTAGAAGGGGGAGGGTTCTATGGCTACACCTTC.

V gene TRBV27 combines with J gene TRBJ1-5; no reliable D call. The CDR3 sequence is 13 residues long. V dropped 8 bases and J dropped 7 bases, with 15 bases sitting between them. Germline V gives CDR1 MNHEY, CDR2 SMNVEV (reference sequence). DNA of the CDR3: TGTGCCAGCTCGCAGGTGACGGGACAGCCCCAGCATTTT. Residues: CASSQVTGQPQHF.